Following are 17 T cell receptor beta chains from one sample sequenced in a study of T cell repertoires in cytomegalovirus infection. MiXCR was run by TCRdb on the reads, yielding one entry per CDR3 protein. The repertoire holds about 570,000 distinct CDR3 sequences, with 40% as singletons. Their antigens are not known. The sample was cultured PBMCs, taken from culture after CMV antigen stimulation. These receptors were obtained from a human donor in good health (CMV status not recorded). Some clones in this sample may be carry-over from other donors' samples.

Remarks on this clonotype: A read error is possible here, since a much larger clone lies one base away. The gene calls are TRBV6-1 and TRBJ2-5, with TRBD1 matching 8 bases. There are 12 residues in the CDR3. With V trimmed by 7 bases and J by 5 bases, 3 bases remained unmatched. Germline CDR1 reads MNHNS; CDR2 reads SASEGT. DNA of the CDR3: TGTGCCAGCAACAGGGGGTTGGAGACCCAGTACTTC. It is translated as CASNRGLETQYF.

This clonotype was counted a single time. The rearrangement joins TRBV4-1 to TRBJ2-2; 12 nucleotides agree with TRBD1. The germline gives CDR1 MGHRA, CDR2 YSYEKL. This CDR3 has 16 residues. Trimming cost V 4 bases and J 5 bases; bases outside gene matches: 5. CDR3 nucleotide sequence: TGCGCCAGCAGCCCCGGGGACAGGGGGCGGACCGGGGAGCTGTTTTTT. Encoded protein: CASSPGDRGRTGELFF.

This clonotype was counted only a few times. This chain links TRBV18 with TRBJ1-6; no clear D gene. V was pared by 2 bases and J by 6 bases, with 8 bases between. Germline CDR1 KGHSH, CDR2 LQKENI. This CDR3 spans 14 amino acids. In DNA, the CDR3 is TGTGCCAGCTCACCAATGCTCGGTAATTCACCCCTCCACTTT. The encoded protein is CASSPMLGNSPLHF.

This clonotype has a handful of counts. The chain uses TRBV6-2 or TRBV6-3 and TRBJ1-5; 8 positions agree with TRBD1. The CDR3 has 18 amino acids. In germline, CDR1 is MNHEY, CDR2 SVGEGT. Losses at the gene ends were 6 bases for V and 1 base for J; bases not matched to a gene: 14. CDR3: CASRGRDRLTRSNQPQHF. The CDR3 nucleotides read TGTGCCAGCAGAGGCCGGGACAGGCTAACTCGGAGCAATCAGCCCCAGCATTTT.

The rearrangement uses TRBV6-5 and TRBJ2-3; no firm D call. The germline gives CDR1 MNHEY, CDR2 SVGAGI. The CDR3 loop spans 15 amino acids. Trimming left V 10 bases short and J 0 bases short, with 17 bases between. The CDR3 sequence: CATPGAQTSTDTQYF. The CDR3 nucleotides read TGTGCCACCCCTGGCGCCCAGACTAGCACAGATACGCAGTATTTT.

A word on this clonotype: A much larger clone lies one base from this, so it may be a read error. The rearrangement links TRBV7-9 to TRBJ2-1; D not resolved. Looked up from germline, CDR1 is SEHNR and CDR2 is FQNEAQ (reference sequence). V gave up 3 bases and J gave up 6 bases, with 6 bases separating them. This CDR3 is built from 12 residues. The CDR3 DNA reads TGTGCCAGCAGCTTCGACATCAATGAGCAGTTCTTC. Translating it yields CASSFDINEQFF.

This clonotype appeared a single time. The chain combines TRBV19 with TRBJ1-6; tentative D call: TRBD1 (5 bases). Germline CDR1 reads LNHDA; CDR2 reads SQIVND (reference sequence). There are 12 residues in the CDR3. V lost 11 bases, J lost 6 bases, and 11 bases lay in between. CDR3 protein: CAVQGGNSPLHF. CDR3 bases: TGTGCCGTGCAGGGCGGTAATTCACCCCTCCACTTT.

The chain uses TRBV19 and TRBJ2-7; 9 nucleotides line up with TRBD1. Germline V gene sequence: CDR1 LNHDA, CDR2 SQIVND (reference sequence). The CDR3 is 15 amino acids. V dropped 5 bases and J dropped 6; count of bases not matched to a gene: 11. The CDR3 loop is CASSASGTGRSEQYF. The DNA of the CDR3 is TGTGCCAGTAGTGCTTCCGGGACAGGGCGTAGCGAGCAGTACTTC.

This clonotype was detected ten times or more. The V gene is TRBV19, the J gene TRBJ1-1; D is perhaps TRBD1 (6 bases). The CDR3 is 16 amino acids. The V and J ends lost 4 bases and 4 bases respectively, with 19 bases between them. Germline lookup yields CDR1 LNHDA and CDR2 SQIVND (reference sequence). In DNA, the CDR3 is TGTGCCAGTAGTAAGATCCCCCCAACGACAGGCACTGAAGCTTTCTTT. As protein: CASSKIPPTTGTEAFF.

As DNA, the CDR3 is TGCGCCAGCAGTCTGCATTTGCGGGGGTCGACTAATGAAAAACTGTTTTTT. Its protein product is CASSLHLRGSTNEKLFF. This sequence joins TRBV23-1 and TRBJ1-4, with D maybe TRBD1 (5 bases). TRBV23-1 falls under the ORF class, with uncertain function. Trimming stripped 4 bases from V and 2 bases from J, with 17 bases between. The CDR3 sequence is 17 residues long.

This chain connects TRBV7-2 to TRBJ2-3; 11 positions agree with TRBD2. This CDR3 has 16 amino acids. With 5 bases clipped from V and 4 bases from J, the junction kept 8 bases outside the gene matches. Germline V gene sequence: CDR1 SGHTA, CDR2 FQGNSA. The CDR3 sequence is CASSAQTSGTPDTQYF. Written as DNA, the CDR3 is TGTGCCAGCAGCGCCCAGACTAGCGGGACCCCAGATACGCAGTATTTT.

The chain employs TRBV7-2 and TRBJ2-3, with 15 bases that match TRBD2. V lost 7 bases and J lost 2; bases outside the gene matches: 7. There are 17 residues in the CDR3. From germline, CDR1 is SGHTA and CDR2 FQGNSA. The CDR3: CASKRTSGGGLTDTQYF. CDR3 bases: TGTGCCAGCAAAAGGACTAGCGGGGGGGGCCTCACAGATACGCAGTATTTT.

The chain uses TRBV15 and TRBJ2-3, with D maybe TRBD1 (5 bases). Germline assignment: CDR1 LNHNV and CDR2 YYDKDF (reference sequence). The CDR3 runs 15 residues. Trimming stripped 1 base from V and 2 bases from J, with 10 bases between. The CDR3 region is CATSRVARATDTQYF. CDR3 coding DNA: TGTGCCACCAGCAGAGTTGCCAGGGCCACAGATACGCAGTATTTT. Full variable domain (remainder filled in from reference TRBV15 and TRBJ2-3): DAMVIQNPRYQVTQFGKPVTLSCSQTLNHNVMYWYQQKSSQAPKLLFHYYDKDFNNEADTPDNFQSRRPNTSFCFLDIRSPGLGDTAMYLCATSRVARATDTQYFGPGTRLTVL.

The CDR3 nucleotides read TGTGCCAGTAGTATAAGGACAGGGATGTTCGATCAGCCCCAGCATTTT. It is translated as CASSIRTGMFDQPQHF. The chain couples TRBV19 to TRBJ1-5; 8 bases align to TRBD1. V lost 2 bases to trimming and J lost 5 bases; unmatched junction nucleotides: 8. The CDR3 spans 16 residues. Per the germline V gene, CDR1 is LNHDA and CDR2 is SQIVND (reference sequence).

This clonotype was observed a few times. The chain uses TRBV7-2 and TRBJ1-2; a weak D match, TRBD1 (6 bases). V lost 1 base and J 7 bases, leaving 16 bases between the germline ends. CDR3 size: 15 residues. Germline V CDR1 and CDR2: SGHTA, FQGNSA. CDR3 nucleotides: TGTGCCAGCAGCTTAGAAGGGAGGGGGACCATTGGCTACACCTTC. Amino acid sequence: CASSLEGRGTIGYTF.

The chain joins TRBV12-3 or TRBV12-4 to TRBJ1-2; 8 nucleotides line up with TRBD1. This CDR3 has 14 amino acids. Trimming removed 6 bases from V and 2 bases from J; junction bases left unmatched: 5. The CDR3, as DNA: TGTGCCAGCAGCCCACAGGGGGAGAACTATGGCTACACCTTC. Its translation: CASSPQGENYGYTF.

The V call is TRBV29-1, the J call TRBJ2-5, with 7 bases that match TRBD2. The CDR3 extends over 12 amino acids. Looked up from germline, CDR1 is SQVTM and CDR2 is ANQGSEA. V trimming: 4 bases; J trimming: 3 bases; junction bases outside the gene matches: 2. The CDR3, as DNA: TGCAGCGTTGCTAGCGGCGAAGAGACCCAGTACTTC. Amino acid sequence: CSVASGEETQYF.